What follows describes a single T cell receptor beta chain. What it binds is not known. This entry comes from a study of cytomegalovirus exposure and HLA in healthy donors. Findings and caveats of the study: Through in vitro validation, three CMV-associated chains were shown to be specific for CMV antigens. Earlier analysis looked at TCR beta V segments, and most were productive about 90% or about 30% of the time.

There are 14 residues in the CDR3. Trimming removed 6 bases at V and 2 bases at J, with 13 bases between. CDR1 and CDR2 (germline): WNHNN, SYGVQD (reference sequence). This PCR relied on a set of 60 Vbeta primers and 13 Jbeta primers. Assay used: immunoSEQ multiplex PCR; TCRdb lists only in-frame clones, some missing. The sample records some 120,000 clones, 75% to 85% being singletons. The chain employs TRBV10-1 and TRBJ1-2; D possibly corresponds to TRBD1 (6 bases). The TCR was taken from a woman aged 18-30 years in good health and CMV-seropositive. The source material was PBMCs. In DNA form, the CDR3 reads TGCGCCAGCAGGGGGGACAAACCAAACTATGGCTACACCTTC. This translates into CASRGDKPNYGYTF.